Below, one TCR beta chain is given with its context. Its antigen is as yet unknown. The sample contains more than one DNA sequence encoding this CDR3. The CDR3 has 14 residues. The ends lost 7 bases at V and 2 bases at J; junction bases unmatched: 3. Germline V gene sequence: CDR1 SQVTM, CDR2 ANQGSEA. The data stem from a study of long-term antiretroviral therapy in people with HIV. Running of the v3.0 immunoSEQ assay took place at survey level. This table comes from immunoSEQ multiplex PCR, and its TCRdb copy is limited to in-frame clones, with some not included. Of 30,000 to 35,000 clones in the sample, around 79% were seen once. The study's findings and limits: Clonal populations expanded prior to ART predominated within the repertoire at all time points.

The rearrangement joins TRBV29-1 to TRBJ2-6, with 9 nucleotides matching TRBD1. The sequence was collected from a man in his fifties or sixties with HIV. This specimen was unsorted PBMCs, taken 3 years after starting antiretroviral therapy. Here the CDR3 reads CSAGDRAGANVLTF. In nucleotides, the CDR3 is TGCAGCGCGGGGGACAGGGCTGGGGCCAACGTCCTGACTTTC.